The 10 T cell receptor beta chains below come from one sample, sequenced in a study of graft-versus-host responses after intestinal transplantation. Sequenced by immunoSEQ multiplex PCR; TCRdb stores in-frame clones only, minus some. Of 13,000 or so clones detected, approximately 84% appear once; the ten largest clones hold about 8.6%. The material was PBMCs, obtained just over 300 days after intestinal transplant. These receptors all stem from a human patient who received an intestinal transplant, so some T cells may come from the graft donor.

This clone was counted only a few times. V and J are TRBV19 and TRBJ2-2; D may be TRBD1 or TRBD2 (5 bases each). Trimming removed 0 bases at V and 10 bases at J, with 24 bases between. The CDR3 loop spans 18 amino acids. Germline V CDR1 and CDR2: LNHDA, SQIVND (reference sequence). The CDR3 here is CASSIDRRQGVSKTELFF. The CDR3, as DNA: TGTGCCAGTAGTATAGACAGGAGGCAGGGAGTCTCTAAAACGGAGCTGTTTTTT.

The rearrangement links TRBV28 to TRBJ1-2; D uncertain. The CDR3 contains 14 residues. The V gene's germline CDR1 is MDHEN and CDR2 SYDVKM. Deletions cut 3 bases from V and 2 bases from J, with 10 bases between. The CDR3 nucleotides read TGTGCCAGCAGTTTGGCAAACCCAAACTATGGCTACACCTTC. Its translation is CASSLANPNYGYTF.

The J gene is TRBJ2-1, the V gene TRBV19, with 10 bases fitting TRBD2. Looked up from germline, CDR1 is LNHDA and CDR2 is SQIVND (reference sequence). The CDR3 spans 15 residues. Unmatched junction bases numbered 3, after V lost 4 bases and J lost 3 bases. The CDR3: CASSSGLAVYNEQFF. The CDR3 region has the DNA TGTGCCAGTAGTAGCGGACTAGCGGTCTACAATGAGCAGTTCTTC.

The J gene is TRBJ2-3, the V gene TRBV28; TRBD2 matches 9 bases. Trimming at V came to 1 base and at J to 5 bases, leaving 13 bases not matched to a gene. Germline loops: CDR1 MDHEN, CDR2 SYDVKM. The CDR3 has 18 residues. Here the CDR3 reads CASSLSLTSGQRGDTQYF. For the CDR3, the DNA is TGTGCCAGCAGTTTATCTCTGACTAGCGGACAAAGGGGAGATACGCAGTATTTT.

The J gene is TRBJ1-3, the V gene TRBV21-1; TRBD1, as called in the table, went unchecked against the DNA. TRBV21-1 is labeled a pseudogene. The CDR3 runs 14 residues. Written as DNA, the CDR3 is TGTGCCAGCAGCAACGAACACTCTGGAAACACCATATATTTT. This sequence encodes CASSNEHSGNTIYF.

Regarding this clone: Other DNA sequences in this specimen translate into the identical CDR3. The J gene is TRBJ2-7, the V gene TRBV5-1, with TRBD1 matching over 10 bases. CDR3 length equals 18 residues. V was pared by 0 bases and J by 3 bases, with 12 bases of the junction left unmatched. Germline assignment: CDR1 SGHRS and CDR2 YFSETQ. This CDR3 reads CASSLGTGGRKWDYEQYF. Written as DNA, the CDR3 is TGCGCCAGCAGCTTGGGGACAGGGGGAAGAAAATGGGACTACGAGCAGTACTTC.

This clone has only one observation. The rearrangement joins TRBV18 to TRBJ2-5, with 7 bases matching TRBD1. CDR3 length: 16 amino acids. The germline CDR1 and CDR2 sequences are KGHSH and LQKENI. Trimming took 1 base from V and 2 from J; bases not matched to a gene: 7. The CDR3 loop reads CASSPQGAGLQETQYF. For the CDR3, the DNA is TGTGCCAGCTCACCACAGGGGGCCGGTTTGCAAGAGACCCAGTACTTC. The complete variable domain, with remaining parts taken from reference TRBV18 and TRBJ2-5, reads NAGVMQNPRHLVRRRGQEARLRCSPMKGHSHVYWYRQLPEEGLKFMVYLQKENIIDESGMPKERFSAEFPKEGPSILRIQQVVRGDSAAYFCASSPQGAGLQETQYFGPGTRLLVL.

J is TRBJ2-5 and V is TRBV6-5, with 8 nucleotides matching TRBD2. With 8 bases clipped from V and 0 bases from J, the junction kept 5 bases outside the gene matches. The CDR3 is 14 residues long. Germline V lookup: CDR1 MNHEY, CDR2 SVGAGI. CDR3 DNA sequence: TGTGCCAGCCATTCTAGCGGGTACCAAGAGACCCAGTACTTC. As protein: CASHSSGYQETQYF.

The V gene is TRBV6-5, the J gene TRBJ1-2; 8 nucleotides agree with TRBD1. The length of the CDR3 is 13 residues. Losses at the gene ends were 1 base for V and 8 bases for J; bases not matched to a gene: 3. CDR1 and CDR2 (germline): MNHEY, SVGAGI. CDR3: CASSYLGQGGYTF. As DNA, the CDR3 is TGTGCCAGCAGTTACTTAGGACAGGGCGGCTACACCTTC.

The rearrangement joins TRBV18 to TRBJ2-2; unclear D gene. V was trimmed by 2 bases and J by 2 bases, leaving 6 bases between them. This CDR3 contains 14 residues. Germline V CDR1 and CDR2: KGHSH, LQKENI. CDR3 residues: CASSPVTNTGELFF. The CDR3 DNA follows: TGTGCCAGCTCACCAGTCACAAACACCGGGGAGCTGTTTTTT.